Below, 13 T cell receptor beta chains from the same sample are listed, as sequenced in a study of blood T cells in healthy people across ages. Alongside a J-beta primer mix, a sample-barcoded 5' primer served in a second PCR lasting roughly 7 to 11 cycles. From the 5' RACE reads, TCRdb called clonotypes with MiXCR, one entry per CDR3 protein. The sample lists 700,000 to 950,000 distinct CDR3 sequences, roughly two fifths occurring once. What was sequenced was blood. These receptors were obtained from a woman aged 60-70 years in good health.

This clonotype was detected only a few times. This chain links TRBV20-1 with TRBJ1-5, with a tentative D call TRBD1 (6 bases). The V end lost 2 bases, the J end lost 4 bases, and 15 bases lay between the germline ends. The CDR3 loop spans 15 amino acids. Germline lookup yields CDR1 DFQATT and CDR2 SNEGSKA (reference sequence). CDR3 bases: TGCAGTGCTAGATTGTCACAGGGAAGTAATCAGCCCCAGCATTTT. Translation: CSARLSQGSNQPQHF.

In this sample, this clonotype turned up a few times. The chain couples TRBV6-6 to TRBJ1-1; D uncertain. The CDR3 is 14 residues long. Per germline, CDR1 MNHNY and CDR2 SVGAGI (reference sequence). With 10 bases removed from V and 1 base from J, the gap between germline ends came to 16 bases. In DNA, the CDR3 is TGTGCCACCTTAAAGGAGGAGAAGAACACTGAAGCTTTCTTT. This encodes CATLKEEKNTEAFF.

This clonotype was found a few times. This chain uses TRBV28 with TRBJ2-7; D is ambiguous. The CDR3 spans 13 residues. The germline V gene has CDR1 MDHEN and CDR2 SYDVKM. The V and J ends lost 6 bases and 6 bases respectively, with 15 bases between them. As DNA, the CDR3 is TGTGCCAGCAGACCCCTAGTCCCAACCGAGCAGTACTTC. This codes for CASRPLVPTEQYF.

This clonotype occurred a few times. The chain carries TRBV6-1 and TRBJ2-7; TRBD1 aligns across 9 bases. Germline V CDR1 and CDR2: MNHNS, SASEGT. V shed 10 bases, J shed 6 bases, and the junction held 7 bases outside the gene matches. The length of the CDR3 is 12 residues. The DNA for the CDR3 is TGTGCCACAGGGGGACAGGGCTCCGAGCAGTACTTC. This sequence encodes CATGGQGSEQYF.

This clonotype was seen more than once but under ten times. The rearrangement uses TRBV9 and TRBJ2-7; D is ambiguous. The CDR3 has 14 residues. V dropped 0 bases and J dropped 1 base, with 8 bases sitting between them. Germline-derived CDR1 and CDR2 are SGDLS and YYNGEE. CDR3 residues: CASSVDMGSYEQYF. In DNA form, the CDR3 reads TGTGCCAGCAGCGTAGATATGGGTTCCTACGAGCAGTACTTC.

This clonotype appeared many times. The chain links TRBV18 to TRBJ1-2, with 9 bases that match TRBD1. The CDR3 length is 15 residues. After removal of 3 bases from V and 4 bases from J, the junction contained 6 bases not matched to a gene. CDR1 is KGHSH and CDR2 is LQKENI in the germline V gene. The CDR3 spells CASSPGTGTPYGYTF. For the CDR3, the DNA is TGTGCCAGCTCACCCGGGACAGGGACACCCTATGGCTACACCTTC.

This clonotype was counted a single time. The chain recombines TRBV6-2 or TRBV6-3 with TRBJ1-5, with 8 nucleotides matching TRBD1. CDR3 length: 14 residues. Germline loops: CDR1 MNHEY, CDR2 SVGEGT. V was clipped by 5 bases and J by 5 bases; unmatched bases: 5. The DNA of the CDR3 is TGTGCCAGCAGTCGGACAGGGACTTATCAGCCCCAGCATTTT. The encoded protein is CASSRTGTYQPQHF.

This clonotype came up once. V is TRBV12-3 or TRBV12-4 and J is TRBJ2-3, with 11 bases matching TRBD2. This CDR3 is 17 amino acids long. The ends lost 6 bases at V and 4 bases at J; junction bases unmatched: 12. The CDR3 nucleotides are TGTGCCAGCAGCCACTTAATAGCGGGGGGGGCCCCAGATACGCAGTATTTT. It yields the protein CASSHLIAGGAPDTQYF.

This CDR3 is CASTGPGAYTEAFF. The DNA for the CDR3 is TGTGCCAGCACCGGGCCAGGGGCTTACACTGAAGCTTTCTTT. The V and J genes are TRBV27 and TRBJ1-1, with a weak D call TRBD1 (6 bases). Trimming pared 7 bases from V and 3 bases from J, leaving 15 bases between. The V gene's germline CDR1 is MNHEY and CDR2 SMNVEV (reference sequence). The CDR3 totals 14 residues.

CDR3 in amino acids: CASSQASSGRRGADTQYF. The DNA for the CDR3 is TGTGCCAGCAGCCAAGCTAGTAGCGGGCGGCGTGGGGCAGATACGCAGTATTTT. This chain uses TRBV4-2 with TRBJ2-3; 7 bases are shared with TRBD2. The CDR3 is 18 residues long. V shed 1 base and J 4 bases; nucleotides not matched to a gene: 14. The germline V gene has CDR1 LGHNA and CDR2 YNFKEQ.

This clonotype was observed a few times. This chain's CDR3 is CASTSGTFQVEKLFF. DNA for the CDR3: TGTGCCAGCACCTCCGGGACCTTCCAAGTTGAAAAACTGTTTTTT. This chain uses TRBV2 with TRBJ1-4, with TRBD1 as a possible D gene (5 bases). V dropped 7 bases and J dropped 7 bases, with 19 bases sitting between them. The CDR3 runs to 15 residues. Germline loops: CDR1 SNHLY, CDR2 FYNNEI.

V usage is TRBV7-2 and J usage is TRBJ2-3; no definite D call. There are 13 residues in the CDR3. Germline CDR1 is SGHTA and CDR2 is FQGNSA. Trimming took 5 bases from V and 4 from J, leaving 10 bases between them. CDR3 amino acids: CASSRVIADTQYF. The CDR3 region has the DNA TGTGCCAGCAGCCGGGTCATCGCAGATACGCAGTATTTT.

This clonotype came up a few times. The CDR3 DNA is TGCGCCAGCAGCCGAGAGACGACCCAGTACTTC. Its protein is CASSRETTQYF. The V and J genes are TRBV5-1 and TRBJ2-5; D is unresolved. Germline values: CDR1 SGHRS, CDR2 YFSETQ. The CDR3 length is 11 residues. V was clipped by 4 bases and J by 7 bases, with 8 bases between them.